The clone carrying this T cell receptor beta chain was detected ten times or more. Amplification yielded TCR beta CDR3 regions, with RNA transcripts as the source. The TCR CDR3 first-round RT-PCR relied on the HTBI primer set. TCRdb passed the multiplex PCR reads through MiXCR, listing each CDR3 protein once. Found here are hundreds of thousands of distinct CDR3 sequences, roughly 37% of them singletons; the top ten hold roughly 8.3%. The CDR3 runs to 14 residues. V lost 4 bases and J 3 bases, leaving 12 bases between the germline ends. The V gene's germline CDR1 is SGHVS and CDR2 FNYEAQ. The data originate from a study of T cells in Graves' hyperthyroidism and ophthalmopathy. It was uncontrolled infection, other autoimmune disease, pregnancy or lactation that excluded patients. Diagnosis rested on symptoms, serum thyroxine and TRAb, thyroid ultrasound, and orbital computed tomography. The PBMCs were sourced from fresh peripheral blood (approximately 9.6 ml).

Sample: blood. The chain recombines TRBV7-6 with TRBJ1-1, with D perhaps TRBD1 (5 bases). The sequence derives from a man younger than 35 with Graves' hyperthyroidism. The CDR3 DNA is TGTGCCAGCAGCTCAACGACAGTCCACACTGAAGCTTTCTTT. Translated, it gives CASSSTTVHTEAFF.